This T cell receptor (beta chain) comes out of a study of blood T cell repertoires in COVID-19. At the level of the study: Nucleic acid was either cDNA or gDNA, and it came from T cells, B-cell-depleted T cells, or PBMCs.

How the authors handled the data: Amplified reference gene primers provided the basis for estimating nucleated cell counts. The protocol was immunoSEQ multiplex PCR, while the TCRdb copy is restricted to in-frame clones and leaves out a portion. The V and J calls and clone size are taken from that table; D and trimming were inferred from the DNA. The sample lists about 240,000 clones, approximately 80% occurring once. Specimen: peripheral blood. This TCR was recovered from a woman between 65 and 79 years old with acute or convalescent COVID-19.

For the CDR3, the DNA is TGTGCCAGCAGCCTTCTAGCGGGGGGGACGATCAGAAATGAGCAGTTCTTC. Translation: CASSLLAGGTIRNEQFF. The rearrangement uses TRBV3-1 (or the pseudogene TRBV3-2) and TRBJ2-1, with 12 positions matching TRBD2. Germline V gives CDR1 LGHDT, CDR2 YNNKEL (reference sequence). V gave up 4 bases and J gave up 7 bases; unmatched junction bases: 11. The CDR3 covers 17 residues.